These 5 T cell receptor beta chains share one sample of origin, sequenced in a study of blood T cell repertoires in COVID-19. The assay was immunoSEQ multiplex PCR, and TCRdb's table has in-frame clones only and misses some. Of 150,000 to 200,000 clones listed, 90% are singletons. Sequenced sample: peripheral blood. These receptor sequences come from a man aged 50 to 59 with acute or convalescent COVID-19.

The rearrangement uses TRBV5-4 and TRBJ1-6; D not resolved. CDR1 is SGHNT and CDR2 is YYREEE in the germline V gene (reference sequence). V was clipped by 2 bases and J by 4 bases, with 16 bases between them. The CDR3 totals 17 residues. Here the CDR3 reads CASSFGRAGRYNSPLHF. The CDR3 DNA sequence: TGTGCCAGCAGCTTTGGGAGGGCGGGGAGATATAATTCACCCCTCCACTTT.

This rearrangement joins TRBV5-1 to TRBJ1-2, with D hard to call. Germline-derived CDR1 and CDR2 are SGHRS and YFSETQ. Trimming removed 4 bases at V and 4 bases at J, with 14 bases between. The CDR3 has 14 amino acids. Here the CDR3 reads CASSPRFGSYGYTF. The CDR3 DNA reads TGCGCCAGCAGCCCAAGGTTCGGGTCCTATGGCTACACCTTC.

This chain uses TRBV9 with TRBJ2-3; 11 bases map to TRBD2. This CDR3 is built from 18 residues. The V and J ends lost 0 bases and 1 base, in that order; junction bases with no gene match: 7. The germline V gene has CDR1 SGDLS and CDR2 YYNGEE. CDR3 sequence (DNA): TGTGCCAGCAGCGTAGCGGTAGCGGGGGGGCCGGGCACAGATACGCAGTATTTT. Its protein is CASSVAVAGGPGTDTQYF.

CDR3: CASSQGVYTEAFF. CDR3 nucleotides: TGTGCCAGCAGCCAAGGGGTCTACACTGAAGCTTTCTTT. This rearrangement joins TRBV11-3 to TRBJ1-1, with D tentatively TRBD1 (5 bases). The germline V gene has CDR1 SGHNT and CDR2 YENEEA. The CDR3 consists of 13 residues. Trimming took off 5 bases at V and 3 bases at J, with 10 bases between the two ends.

This rearrangement joins TRBV18 to TRBJ2-6; D is unclear. The CDR3 runs 15 residues. CDR1 is KGHSH and CDR2 is LQKENI in the germline V gene. Trimming took off 6 bases at V and 2 bases at J, with 11 bases between the two ends. CDR3 sequence reads: CASSQVVPGANVLTF. For the CDR3, the DNA is TGTGCCAGCTCCCAGGTAGTTCCTGGGGCCAACGTCCTGACTTTC.